This T cell receptor beta chain was sequenced during a study of T cell responses to AZD1222 COVID-19 vaccine. Notes on the study in general: Females outnumbered males among donors, who were mostly white British; clonal diversity was possibly underestimated.

Details on this clone: Its antigen is undetermined.

Using immunoSEQ multiplex PCR, the repertoire was profiled, and TCRdb retains in-frame clones only, with some absent. The sample records about 120,000 clones, roughly nine tenths being singletons. This clonotype originated in an adult in good health. The sample here was peripheral blood, taken on day 0 of AZD1222 vaccination.

CDR3 sequence: CASSPLTGRAKNIQYF. In nucleotides, the CDR3 is TGTGCCAGCAGCCCACTGACAGGGAGGGCCAAAAACATTCAGTACTTC. The chain joins TRBV7-9 to TRBJ2-4, with D tentatively TRBD1 (7 bases). CDR3 length: 16 residues. Germline CDR1 and CDR2: SEHNR and FQNEAQ (reference sequence). Trimming took 5 bases from V and 1 from J, leaving 15 bases between them.